One sample yielded the 24 T cell receptor beta chains listed below, sequenced in a study of blood T cell repertoires in COVID-19. The table came from immunoSEQ multiplex PCR; TCRdb's copy has only in-frame clones and leaves some out. The sample includes roughly 150,000 clones, about nine tenths seen only once; the top ten take approximately 2.3%. The sequenced sample was peripheral blood. The receptors here all came from a woman between 70 and 85 years old with acute or convalescent COVID-19.

The V gene is TRBV18, the J gene TRBJ2-5, with TRBD2 as a possible D gene (6 bases). The CDR3 is made up of 15 amino acids. Germline V CDR1 and CDR2: KGHSH, LQKENI. Trimming stripped 0 bases from V and 5 bases from J, with 13 bases between. CDR3 loop: CASSPPSPGVETQYF. DNA for the CDR3: TGTGCCAGCTCACCACCCAGTCCGGGGGTGGAGACCCAGTACTTC.

The chain recombines TRBV5-5 with TRBJ1-2; 8 positions agree with TRBD1. The CDR3 totals 16 residues. With V trimmed by 4 bases and J by 3 bases, 11 bases remained unmatched. Germline values: CDR1 SGHKS, CDR2 YYEKEE (reference sequence). CDR3 loop: CASSPRWTGHDYGYTF. The CDR3 bases are TGTGCCAGCAGCCCGAGATGGACAGGGCATGACTATGGCTACACCTTC.

The CDR3 sequence is CASSETPTGSSYEQYV. CDR3 in DNA: TGTGCCAGCAGTGAAACCCCCACAGGGAGCTCCTACGAGCAGTACGTC. The rearrangement joins TRBV6-1 to TRBJ2-7; a weak D match, TRBD1 (6 bases). Germline-derived CDR1 and CDR2 are MNHNS and SASEGT. The CDR3 extends over 16 amino acids. The V and J ends lost 2 bases and 0 bases respectively, with 14 bases between them.

This clone was counted a single time. The chain recombines TRBV6-2 or TRBV6-3 with TRBJ1-3; D is perhaps TRBD1 (5 bases). Germline-derived CDR1 and CDR2 are MNHEY and SVGEGT. CDR3 length: 15 amino acids. Trimming shortened V by 7 bases and J by 8 bases, and 21 bases separated the two germline ends. CDR3 in DNA: TGTGCCAGCAACCCCGGGAGGGGAGGTCCGTACACCATATATTTT. Translated, it gives CASNPGRGGPYTIYF.

The rearrangement uses TRBV4-1 and TRBJ2-4; a weak D match, TRBD1 (5 bases). The germline gives CDR1 MGHRA, CDR2 YSYEKL. The CDR3 consists of 16 residues. V dropped 0 bases and J dropped 7 bases, with 16 bases sitting between them. The CDR3 region is CASSQDWTFGLNIQYF. The DNA for the CDR3 is TGCGCCAGCAGCCAAGATTGGACATTCGGGTTGAACATTCAGTACTTC.

J is TRBJ1-2 and V is TRBV10-3, with 7 bases identical to TRBD1. The CDR3 is 12 amino acids. Germline assignment: CDR1 ENHRY and CDR2 SYGVKD. Losses at the gene ends were 3 bases for V and 6 bases for J; bases not matched to a gene: 1. This CDR3 reads CAISETGDGYTF. As DNA, the CDR3 is TGTGCCATCAGTGAAACAGGGGATGGCTACACCTTC.

J is TRBJ2-1 and V is TRBV3-1 (or the pseudogene TRBV3-2), with TRBD1 matching 7 bases. Germline CDR1 and CDR2: LGHDT and YNNKEL (reference sequence). The CDR3 runs to 16 residues. V trimming: 3 bases; J trimming: 3 bases; junction bases outside the gene matches: 8. CDR3 nucleotides: TGTGCCAGCAGCCACGCTCCGGCAGGGGGCTACAATGAGCAGTTCTTC. Residues: CASSHAPAGGYNEQFF.

The J gene is TRBJ2-6, the V gene TRBV2, with a possible D match to TRBD1 (6 bases). The CDR3 runs to 17 residues. The V end was cut by 7 bases, the J end by 0 bases, with 16 bases between. CDR1 SNHLY and CDR2 FYNNEI come from the germline V gene. DNA of the CDR3: TGTGCCAGCACAAGGACAGCCCTAAGCTCTGGGGCCAACGTCCTGACTTTC. This gives the protein CASTRTALSSGANVLTF.

This clone appeared a few times. The V and J genes are TRBV30 and TRBJ2-1, with 10 bases matching TRBD2. With 6 bases clipped from V and 7 bases from J, the junction kept 6 bases outside the gene matches. Per germline, CDR1 GTSNPN and CDR2 SVGIG (reference sequence). The CDR3 extends over 13 amino acids. This CDR3 is CACLAGALNEQFF. The CDR3 DNA reads as TGTGCCTGCCTAGCGGGAGCCCTGAATGAGCAGTTCTTC.

The gene calls are TRBV12-3 or TRBV12-4 and TRBJ2-7; 8 bases match TRBD1. There are 12 residues in the CDR3. J lost 6 bases, V lost 5 bases, and 3 bases had no gene match. CDR3 in DNA: TGTGCCAGCAGTCAGGACAGGGTCGAGCAGTACTTC. Protein product: CASSQDRVEQYF.

V and J are TRBV29-1 and TRBJ1-3; 8 bases agree with TRBD1. Germline-derived CDR1 and CDR2 are SQVTM and ANQGSEA. The CDR3 consists of 15 residues. J was trimmed by 0 bases and V by 6 bases; bases with no gene match: 7. In DNA form, the CDR3 reads TGCAGCGTGGGGACAGGAACAAGCTCTGGAAACACCATATATTTT. This gives the protein CSVGTGTSSGNTIYF.

This rearrangement joins TRBV27 to TRBJ2-3; maybe TRBD1 (6 bases). This CDR3 has 16 amino acids. Germline V CDR1 and CDR2: MNHEY, SMNVEV (reference sequence). V lost 6 bases, J lost 0 bases, and 16 bases lay in between. The CDR3 bases are TGTGCCAGCAGGAGGTCAGGGGCCTCTAGCACAGATACGCAGTATTTT. Translated: CASRRSGASSTDTQYF.

The table lists this clone with a count of one. V is TRBV30 and J is TRBJ1-4, with D maybe TRBD1 (6 bases). Looked up from germline, CDR1 is GTSNPN and CDR2 is SVGIG (reference sequence). This CDR3 is 16 amino acids long. Trimming stripped 1 base from V and 6 bases from J, with 18 bases between. The CDR3 is CAWSGGRGDIYEKLFF. In nucleotides, the CDR3 is TGTGCCTGGAGTGGGGGTCGGGGGGACATCTATGAAAAACTGTTTTTT.

The chain links TRBV7-9 to TRBJ2-5; D might be TRBD1 (5 bases). CDR1 SEHNR and CDR2 FQNEAQ come from the germline V gene (reference sequence). CDR3 length: 14 residues. Trimming took off 5 bases at V and 2 bases at J, with 12 bases between the two ends. The CDR3 region has the DNA TGTGCCAGCAGCCCCCGACAGCTACAAGAGACCCAGTACTTC. Its protein product is CASSPRQLQETQYF.

The chain links TRBV5-6 to TRBJ2-2; the match to TRBD2 covers 7 bases. There are 15 residues in the CDR3. The V gene's germline CDR1 is SGHDT and CDR2 YYEEEE. Trimming removed 2 bases from V and 5 bases from J; junction bases left unmatched: 6. In DNA, the CDR3 is TGTGCCAGCAGCTTTAGGGCAGCGGGAACCGGGGAGCTGTTTTTT. Amino acid sequence: CASSFRAAGTGELFF.

CDR3 sequence reads: CAILYRPCSDTQYF. Here the CDR3 DNA reads TGCGCCATTCTATACAGGCCCTGCAGCGATACGCAGTATTTT. The V gene is TRBV5-1, the J gene TRBJ2-3; D perhaps matches TRBD1 (5 bases). Trimming stripped 9 bases from V and 6 bases from J, with 20 bases between. Germline V CDR1 and CDR2: SGHRS, YFSETQ. CDR3 size: 14 residues.

The chain has TRBV19 and TRBJ1-1; D gene unclear. V was shortened by 6 bases and J by 7 bases, with 24 bases between the two germline ends. The CDR3 sequence is 16 residues long. Per germline, CDR1 LNHDA and CDR2 SQIVND (reference sequence). CDR3 protein: CASSSIAIPGIGEAFF. The DNA of the CDR3 is TGTGCCAGTAGCAGCATTGCTATACCGGGGATCGGTGAAGCTTTCTTT.

The chain carries TRBV4-1 and TRBJ1-1; maybe TRBD1 (5 bases). V lost 0 bases and J lost 3, with 5 bases in between. This CDR3 spans 13 amino acids. Germline V gene lookup returns CDR1 MGHRA and CDR2 YSYEKL. The CDR3 DNA reads TGCGCCAGCAGCCAAGACAGGGACACTGAAGCTTTCTTT. This encodes CASSQDRDTEAFF.

This chain joins TRBV19 and TRBJ2-7, with D tentatively TRBD1 (6 bases). Germline CDR1 and CDR2: LNHDA and SQIVND (reference sequence). Deletions cut 10 bases from V and 2 bases from J, with 21 bases between. This CDR3 is 15 amino acids long. This CDR3 is CATQKPGHPPYEQYF. The CDR3 region has the DNA TGTGCCACCCAAAAACCGGGACACCCGCCCTACGAGCAGTACTTC.

The J gene is TRBJ1-1, the V gene TRBV19; D gene unclear. The V end was cut by 3 bases, the J end by 7 bases, with 12 bases between. There are 13 residues in the CDR3. CDR1 is LNHDA and CDR2 is SQIVND in the germline V gene (reference sequence). CDR3: CASSIRGGDEAFF. In DNA form, the CDR3 reads TGTGCCAGTAGTATCCGAGGTGGAGATGAAGCTTTCTTT. Drawing the rest from reference TRBV19 and TRBJ1-1, the complete variable domain is DGGITQSPKYLFRKEGQNVTLSCEQNLNHDAMYWYRQDPGQGLRLIYYSQIVNDFQKGDIAEGYSVSREKKESFPLTVTSAQKNPTAFYLCASSIRGGDEAFFGQGTRLTVV.

The chain has TRBV9 and TRBJ1-2; no clear D gene. Germline assignment: CDR1 SGDLS and CDR2 YYNGEE. The V end lost 4 bases, the J end lost 4 bases, and 11 bases lay between the germline ends. The CDR3 length is 13 residues. The CDR3 region has the DNA TGTGCCAGCAGCTCCAGAGGAGGCTATGGCTACACCTTC. Its translation: CASSSRGGYGYTF.

The rearrangement uses TRBV5-8 and TRBJ2-5; 8 bases align to TRBD2. CDR1 SGHTS and CDR2 YDEGEE come from the germline V gene. Trimming took 0 bases from V and 2 from J; bases not matched to a gene: 6. The CDR3 is 16 amino acids. The CDR3 region is CASSLGSGEAQETQYF. CDR3 nucleotide sequence: TGTGCCAGCAGCTTGGGTAGCGGGGAGGCTCAAGAGACCCAGTACTTC.

J is TRBJ2-1 and V is TRBV24-1; 9 bases match TRBD1. CDR1 and CDR2 (germline): KGHDR, SFDVKD. The CDR3 has 15 residues. The ends lost 6 bases at V and 6 bases at J; junction bases unmatched: 8. The CDR3 loop is CATSISRQGGNEQFF. CDR3 DNA: TGTGCCACCAGTATTTCGCGACAGGGGGGCAATGAGCAGTTCTTC.

This clone was observed a few times. V usage is TRBV6-4 and J usage is TRBJ2-2; D unresolved. Between the trimmed V and J ends, which lost 2 bases and 0 bases, there was a span of 7 bases. CDR3 length: 15 amino acids. The V gene's germline CDR1 is MRHNA and CDR2 SNTAGT. As DNA, the CDR3 is TGTGCCAGCAGTGACCAGATCACGAACACCGGGGAGCTGTTTTTT. It encodes CASSDQITNTGELFF.